This T cell receptor beta chain was sequenced during a study of a mutant IDH1 vaccine in newly diagnosed glioma. This CDR3 comprises 15 residues. With 8 bases clipped from V and 9 bases from J, the junction kept 16 bases outside the gene matches. Germline CDR1 LNHDA, CDR2 SQIVND (reference sequence). The time point here: week 5, during vaccination. Each dose delivered 300 ug of mutant IDH1 20-mer peptide subcutaneously with imiquimod. Those who donated had recent WHO grade 3 or 4 IDH1-mutant, ATRX-lost astrocytomas. On this clone: Its target is not known.

The repertoire was sequenced with immunoSEQ multiplex PCR; TCRdb's copy has only in-frame clones and lacks some. The table shows about 25,000 clones, with about three quarters occurring only once. Here the sequenced sample was PBMCs, taken from a glioma patient whose treatment included an IDH1 peptide vaccine. The sequence derives from a man aged 40-50 years with glioma. This chain links TRBV19 with TRBJ2-1; 7 bases match TRBD2. The CDR3 region has the DNA TGTGCCAGTCGTCCTTTGGCGGGAGCGGCTGGTGAGCAGTTCTTC. Translating gives CASRPLAGAAGEQFF.